This entry lists 9 T cell receptor beta chains sequenced from one sample in a study of shared clonotypes between healthy human individuals (dated by TCRdb to 2018 to 2021). Library preparation was by the immunoSEQ multiplex PCR assay. TCRdb mirrors the immuneACCESS table, restricted to in-frame sequences. Some clones are absent from its copies; in checked studies, under half trace to an unresolved V gene, and the reason for the others is unknown. The sample contains about 1.1 million clones, 60% to 85% of them found a single time. In total, the top ten clones hold 0.89% of the sample. Sequences were obtained from memory CD4+ T cells from PBMCs. The label giving this sample's cell subset or site can be read as: CD45RA-negative fraction. The receptors shown here come from a man between 18 and 35 years old in good health. Some clones in this sample may be carry-over from other donors' samples.

This clone has more than one count but fewer than ten. The chain couples TRBV4-1 to TRBJ1-1; D possibly corresponds to TRBD1 (6 bases). Germline V CDR1 and CDR2: MGHRA, YSYEKL. V lost 2 bases and J lost 9, with 22 bases in between. The CDR3 spans 16 residues. CDR3 region: CASSQPTGPLGNQAFF. The CDR3 DNA follows: TGCGCCAGCAGCCAACCAACAGGGCCCCTGGGCAATCAAGCTTTCTTT.

The chain has TRBV30 and TRBJ2-5; D is perhaps TRBD1 (6 bases). The DNA matches TRBJ2-7 better at its end, which makes the J call doubtful. CDR3 length: 11 amino acids. Germline CDR1 GTSNPN, CDR2 SVGIG (reference sequence). The DNA for the CDR3 is TGTGCCTGGGGGACAAATTACGAGCAGTACTTC. Protein sequence: CAWGTNYEQYF.

The rearrangement links TRBV28 to TRBJ2-1; TRBD1 might be the D (6 bases). The CDR3 extends over 13 amino acids. V was trimmed by 6 bases and J by 11 bases, leaving 17 bases between them. Germline values: CDR1 MDHEN, CDR2 SYDVKM. CDR3 coding DNA: TGTGCCAGCAGACCTTCTCTTGGACAGCAGCAGTTCTTC. Translated, it gives CASRPSLGQQQFF.

V usage is TRBV27 and J usage is TRBJ2-3; 14 bases fit TRBD2. V was clipped by 5 bases and J by 0 bases; unmatched bases: 1. Germline-derived CDR1 and CDR2 are MNHEY and SMNVEV (reference sequence). The CDR3 is 16 residues long. The CDR3 DNA reads as TGTGCCAGCAGTCGGACTAGCGGGGGGAGCACAGATACGCAGTATTTT. It encodes CASSRTSGGSTDTQYF.

The CDR3 DNA follows: TGTGCCAGCAGTTACACGCAACAGGGGCCCGGCTACACCTTC. Translated, it gives CASSYTQQGPGYTF. This chain joins TRBV6-6 and TRBJ1-2, with 7 bases aligning to TRBD1. Per the germline V gene, CDR1 is MNHNY and CDR2 is SVGAGI (reference sequence). CDR3 length equals 14 residues. The V segment lost 2 bases and the J segment 8 bases; nucleotides outside the gene matches: 8.

This clone was observed a single time. The chain joins TRBV5-1 to TRBJ2-1; the match to TRBD2 covers 8 bases. CDR1 is SGHRS and CDR2 is YFSETQ in the germline V gene. V was clipped by 3 bases and J by 3 bases; unmatched bases: 2. The CDR3 length is 14 residues. CDR3 nucleotide sequence: TGCGCCAGCAGCTCGAGCGGGAGCTACAATGAGCAGTTCTTC. It is translated as CASSSSGSYNEQFF.

This chain uses TRBV27 with TRBJ2-7; 8 bases map to TRBD1. This CDR3 is 15 amino acids long. Germline lookup yields CDR1 MNHEY and CDR2 SMNVEV (reference sequence). V dropped 4 bases and J dropped 3; count of bases not matched to a gene: 8. Here the CDR3 reads CASSSMDREVYEQYF. In DNA, the CDR3 is TGTGCCAGCAGTTCTATGGACAGGGAAGTCTACGAGCAGTACTTC.

A remark on this clone: The identical CDR3 is also encoded by other nucleotide sequences in the sample. The J gene is TRBJ2-5, the V gene TRBV2; the match to TRBD2 covers 10 bases. CDR1 SNHLY and CDR2 FYNNEI come from the germline V gene. The CDR3 has 15 residues. V lost 3 bases to trimming and J lost 5 bases; unmatched junction nucleotides: 6. The CDR3 spells CASSDGLAGVETQYF. CDR3 nucleotide sequence: TGTGCCAGCAGTGATGGGCTAGCGGGAGTTGAGACCCAGTACTTC.

This clone has more than one count but fewer than ten. The chain carries TRBV10-3 and TRBJ1-1; 9 bases are a match to TRBD1. The germline CDR1 and CDR2 sequences are ENHRY and SYGVKD. V shed 6 bases, J shed 10 bases, and the junction held 6 bases outside the gene matches. The CDR3 contains 12 residues. This CDR3 is CAISQDRGGAFF. The DNA for the CDR3 is TGTGCCATCAGCCAGGACAGGGGAGGAGCTTTCTTT.